The 5 T cell receptor beta chains reported below all come from one sample, sequenced in a study of blood T cell repertoires in COVID-19. Only in-frame clones appear in the TCRdb table, and some are missing; sequencing was by immunoSEQ multiplex PCR. The profile covers more than 200,000 clones, with approximately 90% appearing a single time and under 4% taken by the ten largest. Sequenced input: peripheral blood. All receptors derive from a man aged 18 to 30 with active or convalescent COVID-19.

The chain links TRBV6-6 to TRBJ1-1, with D perhaps TRBD1 (5 bases). Trimming removed 6 bases at V and 1 base at J, with 27 bases between. This CDR3 spans 19 amino acids. Germline lookup yields CDR1 MNHNY and CDR2 SVGAGI (reference sequence). This chain's CDR3 is CASSSKPGAKSGQNTEAFF. The CDR3 DNA reads as TGTGCCAGCAGCTCTAAACCGGGAGCCAAAAGCGGACAGAACACTGAAGCTTTCTTT.

V usage is TRBV5-1 and J usage is TRBJ1-2; D ambiguous. Germline CDR1 and CDR2: SGHRS and YFSETQ. V was trimmed by 0 bases and J by 5 bases, leaving 8 bases between them. The CDR3 runs to 13 residues. The CDR3 coding sequence is TGCGCCAGCAGCTTGGACAGCCTGTATGGCTACACCTTC. Translated, it gives CASSLDSLYGYTF.

The chain couples TRBV7-8 to TRBJ2-3; D is unclear. CDR3 length: 14 residues. CDR1 SGHVS and CDR2 FQNEAQ come from the germline V gene. V lost 5 bases, J lost 2 bases, and 11 bases lay in between. The CDR3 loop reads CASSPLRITDTQYF. CDR3 DNA: TGTGCCAGCAGCCCGTTGCGGATCACAGATACGCAGTATTTT.

This clone came up once. This sequence joins TRBV5-4 and TRBJ1-1, with 8 bases aligning to TRBD1. This CDR3 spans 15 amino acids. Trimming at V came to 2 bases and at J to 1 base, leaving 4 bases not matched to a gene. Germline CDR1 is SGHNT and CDR2 is YYREEE (reference sequence). The CDR3 loop is CASSFAGQGNTEAFF. In nucleotides, the CDR3 is TGTGCCAGCAGCTTTGCTGGACAGGGGAACACTGAAGCTTTCTTT.

V gene TRBV15 combines with J gene TRBJ2-7; TRBD2 agrees at 11 bases. Germline assignment: CDR1 LNHNV and CDR2 YYDKDF (reference sequence). J was trimmed by 4 bases and V by 2 bases; bases with no gene match: 16. The CDR3 sequence is 19 residues long. CDR3 DNA sequence: TGTGCCACCAGCAGATCCCCGGGTAGCGGGGGGGCCGGACGATACGAGCAGTACTTC. Its protein product is CATSRSPGSGGAGRYEQYF.